This note documents a single T cell receptor (beta chain) sequence. What it recognizes is unknown. The CDR3 runs 14 residues. The germline gives CDR1 MNHEY, CDR2 SVGAGI. After removal of 5 bases from V and 2 bases from J, the junction contained 2 bases not matched to a gene. These data come from a study of OX40 agonist ivuxolimab in advanced cancers. Patients were excluded for autoimmune disease history or systemic immunosuppression. Clones were read by immunoSEQ multiplex PCR, and TCRdb kept only the in-frame ones, dropping some. This table has more than 55,000 clones, less than 95% appearing once. Study conclusions and caveats: In general, CD8+ T cells held more expanded clones than CD4+ did, on average. Specificity for antigen went undetermined in the expanded peripheral T cells.

This TCR was sampled from an adult with an advanced solid tumor such as melanoma, head and neck, liver or kidney cancer. The sequenced sample was CD4+ or CD8+ T cells sorted from blood, obtained in a trial of the OX40 agonist ivuxolimab. The rearrangement uses TRBV6-5 and TRBJ1-5, with TRBD1 matching 8 bases. This CDR3 is CASSLTGGNQPQHF. Written as DNA, the CDR3 is TGTGCCAGCAGTCTGACAGGGGGCAATCAGCCCCAGCATTTT.